The 30 T cell receptor beta chains below were found in one sample sequenced in a study of blood T cell repertoires in COVID-19. The protocol was immunoSEQ multiplex PCR, while the TCRdb copy is restricted to in-frame clones and leaves out a portion. The sample has 80,000 to 100,000 clones, about 88% seen once; the top ten hold over 15%. The sequenced sample consisted of peripheral blood. Every receptor here comes from a woman older than 75 with acute or convalescent COVID-19.

The chain combines TRBV19 with TRBJ2-1, with TRBD1 matching 11 bases. The CDR3 has 17 residues. Germline assignment: CDR1 LNHDA and CDR2 SQIVND (reference sequence). The trim removed 5 bases at V and 5 bases at J, leaving 11 bases unmatched. CDR3 amino acids: CASSLGRWDRGDNEQFF. The DNA of the CDR3 is TGTGCCAGTAGTCTCGGGAGGTGGGACAGGGGGGACAATGAGCAGTTCTTC. The whole variable domain, remainder taken from reference TRBV19 and TRBJ2-1, is DGGITQSPKYLFRKEGQNVTLSCEQNLNHDAMYWYRQDPGQGLRLIYYSQIVNDFQKGDIAEGYSVSREKKESFPLTVTSAQKNPTAFYLCASSLGRWDRGDNEQFFGPGTRLTVL.

The J gene is TRBJ1-6, the V gene TRBV5-1; 9 bases agree with TRBD1. The germline V gene has CDR1 SGHRS and CDR2 YFSETQ. CDR3 length equals 15 residues. V lost 4 bases, J lost 9 bases, and 8 bases stayed unmatched. As DNA, the CDR3 is TGCGCCAGCAGCCCTCAACAGGGGGCTTTTTCACCCCTCCACTTT. Its protein is CASSPQQGAFSPLHF. The full variable domain, in which reference TRBV5-1 and TRBJ1-6 provide the parts outside the CDR3, is KAGVTQTPRYLIKTRGQQVTLSCSPISGHRSVSWYQQTPGQGLQFLFEYFSETQRNKGNFPGRFSGRQFSNSRSEMNVSTLELGDSALYLCASSPQQGAFSPLHFGNGTRLTVT.

This clone has just one count. The V and J genes are TRBV29-1 and TRBJ2-1; 12 bases fit TRBD2. The CDR3 has 14 residues. Germline values: CDR1 SQVTM, CDR2 ANQGSEA. J was trimmed by 6 bases and V by 8 bases; bases with no gene match: 8. This chain's CDR3 is CSFPGLAGANEQFF. The CDR3 DNA follows: TGCAGCTTTCCGGGACTAGCGGGTGCCAATGAGCAGTTCTTC.

The chain couples TRBV9 to TRBJ2-5, with 11 bases lining up with TRBD2. CDR1 SGDLS and CDR2 YYNGEE come from the germline V gene. The V and J ends lost 4 bases and 4 bases, in that order; junction bases with no gene match: 6. This CDR3 contains 15 residues. The CDR3 DNA sequence: TGTGCCAGCAGCTCCCGACTAGCGGGGCGAGAGACCCAGTACTTC. Its translation: CASSSRLAGRETQYF.

The gene calls are TRBV7-3 and TRBJ2-2, with 12 bases fitting TRBD2. The CDR3 has 14 residues. Germline V CDR1 and CDR2: SGHTA, FQGTGA. V was pared by 8 bases and J by 3 bases, with 1 base of the junction left unmatched. CDR3 sequence: CASSSGGDTGELFF. CDR3 sequence (DNA): TGTGCCAGCTCTAGCGGGGGGGACACCGGGGAGCTGTTTTTT.

The chain has TRBV7-6 and TRBJ1-3; possible D gene TRBD1, 6 bases. CDR1 SGHVS and CDR2 FNYEAQ come from the germline V gene. The CDR3 spans 15 residues. The V gene lost 0 bases and the J gene lost 4 bases, with 10 bases spanning the gap. This chain's CDR3 is CASSLAQGRGNTIYF. CDR3 bases: TGTGCCAGCAGCTTAGCACAGGGTCGCGGAAACACCATATATTTT. Looking up the rest from reference TRBV7-6 and TRBJ1-3 gives the full variable domain: GAGVSQSPRYKVTKRGQDVALRCDPISGHVSLYWYRQALGQGPEFLTYFNYEAQQDKSGLPNDRFSAERPEGSISTLTIQRTEQRDSAMYRCASSLAQGRGNTIYFGEGSWLTVV.

The CDR3 loop reads CASSPYRGGDTQYF. DNA for the CDR3: TGTGCCAGCAGCCCCTACAGGGGAGGAGATACGCAGTATTTT. The chain uses TRBV25-1 and TRBJ2-3; D is possibly TRBD1 (7 bases). This CDR3 contains 14 residues. Trimming removed 6 bases at V and 5 bases at J, with 15 bases between. Germline-derived CDR1 and CDR2 are MGHDK and SYGVNS.

The chain uses TRBV12-5 and TRBJ2-2, with TRBD1 as a possible D gene (5 bases). The ends were cut back, 4 bases at V and 1 base at J, with 13 bases in the middle. CDR1 and CDR2 (germline): LGHNT, FRNRAP. The CDR3 loop spans 16 amino acids. Written as DNA, the CDR3 is TGTGCTAGTGGTTCTTGGTACAGGTTGAACACCGGGGAGCTGTTTTTT. Amino acids: CASGSWYRLNTGELFF.

This chain links TRBV5-1 with TRBJ2-3; D possibly corresponds to TRBD1 (5 bases). In germline, CDR1 is SGHRS, CDR2 YFSETQ. Trimming removed 3 bases from V and 6 bases from J, with 20 bases in between. CDR3 length: 16 residues. The CDR3 DNA follows: TGCGCCAGCAGCTCGGGCGCACGGTTGGGGCGGGATACGCAGTATTTT. Its protein product is CASSSGARLGRDTQYF.

This chain uses TRBV27 with TRBJ2-7; D is perhaps TRBD1 (6 bases). The V gene's germline CDR1 is MNHEY and CDR2 SMNVEV (reference sequence). This CDR3 region has 14 residues. Trimming cost V 0 bases and J 7 bases, with 13 bases left between them. CDR3 bases: TGTGCCAGCAGTTTATCTGGGGGCACGGGGGAGCAGTACTTC. Translated, it gives CASSLSGGTGEQYF.

The V gene is TRBV5-4, the J gene TRBJ1-6, with a possible D match to TRBD1 (5 bases). This CDR3 region has 15 residues. V shed 4 bases and J shed 3 bases, with 11 bases lying between them. Germline V CDR1 and CDR2: SGHNT, YYREEE (reference sequence). The CDR3, as DNA: TGTGCCAGCAGCACTCGGGGGATCTATAATTCACCCCTCCACTTT. Translated, it gives CASSTRGIYNSPLHF. Combining the CDR3 with reference TRBV5-4 and TRBJ1-6 gives the whole variable domain ETGVTQSPTHLIKTRGQQVTLRCSSQSGHNTVSWYQQALGQGPQFIFQYYREEENGRGNFPPRFSGLQFPNYSSELNVNALELDDSALYLCASSTRGIYNSPLHFGNGTRLTVT.

The CDR3 loop reads CASSLDYWGVNYGYTF. The DNA for the CDR3 is TGTGCCAGCAGCTTAGACTATTGGGGGGTTAACTATGGCTACACCTTC. The J gene is TRBJ1-2, the V gene TRBV11-2; D perhaps matches TRBD1 (5 bases). Per the germline V gene, CDR1 is SGHAT and CDR2 is FQNNGV. V shed 0 bases and J shed 1 base, with 12 bases lying between them. This CDR3 has 16 residues.

This clone has just a few counts. The V and J genes are TRBV27 and TRBJ2-5, with 16 bases identical to TRBD2. V trimming: 5 bases; J trimming: 5 bases; junction bases outside the gene matches: 8. The CDR3 is made up of 17 amino acids. Germline assignment: CDR1 MNHEY and CDR2 SMNVEV (reference sequence). For the CDR3, the DNA is TGTGCCAGCAGTCCCGGGACTAGCGGGGGGGCCTGGGAGACCCAGTACTTC. Translating it yields CASSPGTSGGAWETQYF.

The rearrangement joins TRBV3-1 (or the pseudogene TRBV3-2) to TRBJ2-2; D uncertain. The germline gives CDR1 LGHDT, CDR2 YNNKEL (reference sequence). This CDR3 is 13 amino acids long. Trimming removed 0 bases from V and 8 bases from J, with 7 bases in between. The CDR3 DNA reads TGTGCCAGCAGCCAAGACTACTTAGGGGAGCTGTTTTTT. Translated, it gives CASSQDYLGELFF.

The chain employs TRBV11-2 and TRBJ1-4, with a tentative D call TRBD1 (6 bases). From germline, CDR1 is SGHAT and CDR2 FQNNGV. The CDR3 has 14 amino acids. Trimming removed 3 bases from V and 4 bases from J, with 9 bases in between. For the CDR3, the DNA is TGTGCCAGCAGCTTGGACAGACTTAATGAAAAACTGTTTTTT. Residues: CASSLDRLNEKLFF.

The genes are TRBV6-1 and TRBJ1-3; D gene unclear. V was clipped by 3 bases and J by 4 bases, with 13 bases between them. Germline V gene lookup returns CDR1 MNHNS and CDR2 SASEGT. This CDR3 is built from 15 residues. This CDR3 reads CASSEDPSGGNTIYF. CDR3 nucleotide sequence: TGTGCCAGCAGTGAGGACCCCTCGGGGGGAAACACCATATATTTT.

The rearrangement joins TRBV7-9 to TRBJ2-1, with 9 nucleotides matching TRBD2. The CDR3 contains 16 residues. With V trimmed by 1 base and J by 5 bases, 6 bases remained unmatched. Germline lookup yields CDR1 SEHNR and CDR2 FQNEAQ (reference sequence). DNA for the CDR3: TGTGCCAGCAGCTTAGTAAGCGGGGGGCCCAACAATGAGCAGTTCTTC. Its translation is CASSLVSGGPNNEQFF.

V gene TRBV7-8 combines with J gene TRBJ2-1; D unclear. Germline loops: CDR1 SGHVS, CDR2 FQNEAQ. The CDR3 spans 11 residues. Deletions cut 5 bases from V and 7 bases from J, with 6 bases between. This CDR3 reads CASSQTNEQFF. CDR3 DNA: TGTGCCAGCAGCCAAACAAATGAGCAGTTCTTC. Looking up the rest from reference TRBV7-8 and TRBJ2-1 gives the full variable domain: GAGVSQSPRYKVAKRGQDVALRCDPISGHVSLFWYQQALGQGPEFLTYFQNEAQLDKSGLPSDRFFAERPEGSVSTLKIQRTQQEDSAVYLCASSQTNEQFFGPGTRLTVL.

This chain joins TRBV9 and TRBJ2-3; unclear D gene. The V gene's germline CDR1 is SGDLS and CDR2 YYNGEE. This CDR3 spans 14 amino acids. V was cut by 0 bases and J by 6 bases, with 11 bases left in between. DNA of the CDR3: TGTGCCAGCAGCGTAGGGGTAGCTCCCGATACGCAGTATTTT. This encodes CASSVGVAPDTQYF.

CDR3 sequence (DNA): TGCGCCAGCAGACAAGGAACACTAAGGGAGGAAAAACTGTTTTTT. Its translation: CASRQGTLREEKLFF. The chain combines TRBV5-1 with TRBJ1-4; D gene unclear. The V gene's germline CDR1 is SGHRS and CDR2 YFSETQ. V gave up 5 bases and J gave up 8 bases, with 19 bases separating them. CDR3 length: 15 amino acids. Drawing the rest from reference TRBV5-1 and TRBJ1-4, the complete variable domain is KAGVTQTPRYLIKTRGQQVTLSCSPISGHRSVSWYQQTPGQGLQFLFEYFSETQRNKGNFPGRFSGRQFSNSRSEMNVSTLELGDSALYLCASRQGTLREEKLFFGSGTQLSVL.

The rearrangement uses TRBV5-1 and TRBJ2-1, with 7 bases aligning to TRBD2. This CDR3 has 15 residues. V lost 0 bases, J lost 5 bases, and 5 bases stayed unmatched. The V gene's germline CDR1 is SGHRS and CDR2 YFSETQ. The CDR3 DNA is TGCGCCAGCAGCTTGGTTGCGGGGGAACACAATGAGCAGTTCTTC. Amino acid sequence: CASSLVAGEHNEQFF.

This rearrangement joins TRBV6-1 to TRBJ1-2; D perhaps matches TRBD1 (5 bases). This CDR3 is built from 16 residues. The V gene's germline CDR1 is MNHNS and CDR2 SASEGT. V dropped 4 bases and J dropped 3 bases, with 18 bases sitting between them. The CDR3 sequence is CASSGDRGGVDYGYTF. For the CDR3, the DNA is TGTGCCAGCAGTGGAGACCGGGGGGGGGTCGACTATGGCTACACCTTC.

As concerns this clone: One end of the junction varies from germline; a read error may be responsible. The V call is TRBV3-1 (or the pseudogene TRBV3-2), the J call TRBJ2-7, with 7 bases fitting TRBD2. CDR3 size: 13 residues. CDR1 is LGHDT, CDR2 YNNKEL, per germline (reference sequence). The CDR3 DNA reads as TGTGCCAGCAGCCTTAGACTAGCTCACGACCAGTACTTC. Encoded protein: CASSLRLAHDQYF.

This chain joins TRBV5-1 and TRBJ2-1; maybe TRBD2 (5 bases). The CDR3 totals 15 residues. Germline V gene lookup returns CDR1 SGHRS and CDR2 YFSETQ. V lost 3 bases and J lost 1, with 11 bases in between. The CDR3 is CASSSFSGSYNEQFF. CDR3 nucleotide sequence: TGCGCCAGCAGCTCTTTTTCGGGGTCCTACAATGAGCAGTTCTTC.

The chain couples TRBV27 to TRBJ1-2; 9 bases are a match to TRBD1. V dropped 6 bases and J dropped 7; count of bases not matched to a gene: 15. CDR3 size: 16 residues. CDR1 is MNHEY, CDR2 SMNVEV, per germline (reference sequence). The DNA of the CDR3 is TGTGCCAGCAGCGGGGGGACAGGGACCGCGACGGGTGGCTACACCTTC. Encoded protein: CASSGGTGTATGGYTF.

The DNA of the CDR3 is TGTGCCAGCTTGGACAGCTATGGCTACACCTTC. Protein: CASLDSYGYTF. The V call is TRBV28, the J call TRBJ1-2; D may be TRBD1 (6 bases). This CDR3 is 11 amino acids long. The germline V gene encodes CDR1 MDHEN and CDR2 SYDVKM. V lost 8 bases, J lost 4 bases, and 8 bases lay in between.

The chain recombines TRBV6-1 with TRBJ1-4, with D uncertain. This CDR3 region has 17 residues. The germline V gene encodes CDR1 MNHNS and CDR2 SASEGT. The V and J ends lost 3 bases and 2 bases respectively, with 16 bases between them. CDR3 amino acids: CASSEWRAAFTNEKLFF. CDR3 bases: TGTGCCAGCAGTGAGTGGCGGGCAGCTTTCACTAATGAAAAACTGTTTTTT.

This clone was found a few times. The gene calls are TRBV6-2 or TRBV6-3 and TRBJ1-1, with 9 bases identical to TRBD1. This CDR3 region has 12 residues. Trimming took 0 bases from V and 10 from J; bases not matched to a gene: 0. Germline CDR1 reads MNHEY; CDR2 reads SVGEGT. In DNA form, the CDR3 reads TGTGCCAGCAGTTACTCGGACAGGGGAGCTTTCTTT. Translated: CASSYSDRGAFF.

To note about this clone: The same CDR3 arises from other DNA sequences in this sample as well. The rearrangement links TRBV12-3 or TRBV12-4 to TRBJ1-6, with D perhaps TRBD1 (5 bases). Between the trimmed V and J ends, which lost 3 bases and 10 bases, there was a span of 10 bases. This CDR3 is 13 amino acids long. CDR3 nucleotide sequence: TGTGCCAGCAGTTTCGGGGGTGGCTCACCCCTCCACTTT. This codes for CASSFGGGSPLHF.

Comment on this clone: The junction shows a germline mismatch at one end, possibly a read error. The chain carries TRBV19 and TRBJ2-4; 10 bases are shared with TRBD1. The CDR3 totals 17 residues. Germline values: CDR1 LNHDA, CDR2 SQIVND (reference sequence). The CDR3 nucleotides are TGTGCCAGTACCCCGGGACAGGGGAGGGGCGCCAAAAACATTCAGTACTTT. It is translated as CASTPGQGRGAKNIQYF.